The 8 T cell receptor beta chains listed next were all sequenced from one sample in a study of identical twins. TCRdb ran MiXCR on the 5' RACE reads and lists one entry per CDR3 protein. The sample has fewer than 250,000 distinct CDR3 sequences, less than 10% seen once. Material: memory (CD45RO+) T cells sorted from blood. The receptors come from a woman between 18 and 29 years old in good health.

The CDR3 DNA reads as TGTGCCAGCAGCTCCTTGAGGGGAGGGGATGGCTACACCTTC. This sequence encodes CASSSLRGGDGYTF. The J gene is TRBJ1-2, the V gene TRBV12-3 or TRBV12-4; D possibly corresponds to TRBD1 (5 bases). CDR3 length equals 14 residues. V was pared by 6 bases and J by 6 bases, with 17 bases between.

Note on this clonotype: A much larger clone sits a single nucleotide away, making a read error possible. This sequence joins TRBV7-2 and TRBJ2-3; no clear D. Germline CDR1 and CDR2: SGHTA and FQGNSA. V was pared by 7 bases and J by 3 bases, with 14 bases between. The CDR3 is 14 residues long. This CDR3 reads CASNPLSWTDTQYF. CDR3 sequence (DNA): TGTGCCAGCAACCCCCTCTCGTGGACAGATACGCAGTATTTT.

The chain has TRBV29-1 and TRBJ2-1; 14 bases line up with TRBD2. The germline V gene has CDR1 SQVTM and CDR2 ANQGSEA. V shed 7 bases, J shed 4 bases, and the junction held 3 bases outside the gene matches. CDR3 length equals 14 residues. In DNA, the CDR3 is TGCAGCGGCCGGACTAGCGGGAGGTACAATGAGCAGTTCTTC. It yields the protein CSGRTSGRYNEQFF.

This clonotype was seen only a few times. This chain connects TRBV11-2 to TRBJ2-7; 8 positions match TRBD2. Germline assignment: CDR1 SGHAT and CDR2 FQNNGV. This CDR3 comprises 18 residues. The V segment lost 5 bases and the J segment 2 bases; nucleotides outside the gene matches: 17. In nucleotides, the CDR3 is TGTGCCAGCAGCAAGACCCTGGTCAAACCGGGAGGGACCTACGAGCAGTACTTC. It yields the protein CASSKTLVKPGGTYEQYF.

The chain combines TRBV7-9 with TRBJ1-1; 7 bases map to TRBD1. The V and J ends lost 7 bases and 6 bases, in that order; junction bases with no gene match: 5. This CDR3 comprises 12 residues. Germline CDR1 reads SEHNR; CDR2 reads FQNEAQ (reference sequence). CDR3 residues: CASTGGSAEAFF. CDR3 DNA: TGTGCCAGCACAGGGGGTTCGGCTGAAGCTTTCTTT.

This clonotype came up many times. The chain carries TRBV12-3 or TRBV12-4 and TRBJ2-6, with D unresolved. Trimming took off 4 bases at V and 0 bases at J, with 1 base between the two ends. This CDR3 has 13 residues. The CDR3 region has the DNA TGTGCCAGCAGTTCCTCTGGGGCCAACGTCCTGACTTTC. It encodes CASSSSGANVLTF.

In its sample, this clonotype was seen a few times. The V and J genes are TRBV3-1 and TRBJ2-7, with 10 bases that match TRBD1. Germline loops: CDR1 LGHDT, CDR2 YNNKEL (reference sequence). The length of the CDR3 is 14 residues. V gave up 5 bases and J gave up 4 bases; unmatched junction bases: 5. The CDR3 DNA is TGTGCCAGCAGCAGACCGGGACAGGGGTACGAGCAGTACTTC. As protein: CASSRPGQGYEQYF.

This clonotype was observed a few times. The chain employs TRBV20-1 and TRBJ2-3, with 7 bases that match TRBD1. The J segment lost 1 base and the V segment lost 5 bases, leaving 6 bases of the junction unmatched. This CDR3 is built from 14 residues. Germline loops: CDR1 DFQATT, CDR2 SNEGSKA (reference sequence). The CDR3 nucleotides read TGCAGTGCTCACCGGGACAGAGGCACAGATACGCAGTATTTT. Translation gives CSAHRDRGTDTQYF.